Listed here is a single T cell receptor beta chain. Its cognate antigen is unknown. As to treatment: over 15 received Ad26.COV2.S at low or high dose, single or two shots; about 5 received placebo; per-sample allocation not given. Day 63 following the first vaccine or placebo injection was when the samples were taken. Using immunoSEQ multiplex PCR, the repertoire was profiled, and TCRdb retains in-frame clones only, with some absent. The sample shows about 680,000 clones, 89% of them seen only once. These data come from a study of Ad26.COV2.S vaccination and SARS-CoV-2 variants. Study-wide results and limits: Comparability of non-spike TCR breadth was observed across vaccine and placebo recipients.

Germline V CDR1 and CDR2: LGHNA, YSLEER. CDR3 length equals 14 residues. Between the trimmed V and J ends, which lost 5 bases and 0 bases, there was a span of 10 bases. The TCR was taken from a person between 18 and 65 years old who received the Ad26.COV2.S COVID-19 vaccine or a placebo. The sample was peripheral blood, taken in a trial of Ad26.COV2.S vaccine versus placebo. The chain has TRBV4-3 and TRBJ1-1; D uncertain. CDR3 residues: CASSSGLLNTEAFF. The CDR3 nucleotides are TGCGCCAGCAGCTCCGGACTCCTGAACACTGAAGCTTTCTTT.